Below are 20 T cell receptor beta chains sequenced from a single sample in a study of OX40 agonist ivuxolimab in advanced cancers. Clones were read by immunoSEQ multiplex PCR, and TCRdb kept only the in-frame ones, dropping some. The data show some 6,000 clones, with 81% seen just once and 20% to 25% held by the top ten. The sequencing here drew on CD4+ or CD8+ T cells sorted from blood, taken in a trial of the OX40 agonist ivuxolimab. These receptors were taken from an adult with an advanced solid tumor such as melanoma, head and neck, liver or kidney cancer.

The genes are TRBV7-9 and TRBJ2-7; D may correspond to TRBD1 or TRBD2 (5 bases each). Trimming shortened V by 4 bases and J by 2 bases, and 9 bases separated the two germline ends. This CDR3 is built from 13 residues. Germline assignment: CDR1 SEHNR and CDR2 FQNEAQ (reference sequence). The CDR3 region is CASSSGAPYEQYF. In nucleotides, the CDR3 is TGTGCCAGCAGCTCCGGGGCTCCCTACGAGCAGTACTTC.

This chain links TRBV19 with TRBJ1-2; no clear D. Germline V CDR1 and CDR2: LNHDA, SQIVND (reference sequence). This CDR3 is 12 amino acids long. Trimming stripped 7 bases from V and 7 bases from J, with 13 bases between. The CDR3 region is CASTLPGGGYTF. In DNA, the CDR3 is TGTGCCAGTACCCTCCCCGGCGGTGGCTACACCTTC.

The chain links TRBV11-2 to TRBJ2-7; the match to TRBD2 covers 7 bases. J gave up 1 base and V 7 bases, and 4 bases lay outside the gene matches. Germline V gene sequence: CDR1 SGHAT, CDR2 FQNNGV. CDR3 length: 13 amino acids. CDR3 sequence reads: CASTVGGSYEQYF. CDR3 DNA: TGTGCCAGCACGGTCGGGGGGTCCTACGAGCAGTACTTC.

This chain uses TRBV5-6 with TRBJ2-7; possible D gene TRBD2, 7 bases. Germline-derived CDR1 and CDR2 are SGHDT and YYEEEE. The CDR3 consists of 13 residues. V was cut by 5 bases and J by 8 bases, with 17 bases left in between. CDR3 DNA sequence: TGTGCCAGCAGTTATTCGGACGGGGGGCAGCAGTACTTC. Translation gives CASSYSDGGQQYF.

A word on this clone: At one end the junction does not follow the germline gene, possibly because of a read error. The chain has TRBV29-1 and TRBJ1-1; D is unclear. This CDR3 region has 12 residues. Germline CDR1 reads SQVTM; CDR2 reads ANQGSEA. CDR3 loop: CSASGRNAEAFF. CDR3 coding DNA: TGCAGCGCCAGTGGGAGGAACGCTGAAGCTTTCTTT.

The rearrangement joins TRBV11-2 to TRBJ1-1; D unresolved. Germline V gives CDR1 SGHAT, CDR2 FQNNGV. The CDR3 is 14 amino acids. V was trimmed by 1 base and J by 1 base, leaving 7 bases between them. CDR3 sequence reads: CASSLGRRNTEAFF. CDR3 bases: TGTGCCAGCAGCTTAGGTCGCAGGAACACTGAAGCTTTCTTT.

The genes are TRBV9 and TRBJ2-7; 7 bases align to TRBD2. CDR1 SGDLS and CDR2 YYNGEE come from the germline V gene. The CDR3 has 14 amino acids. With 0 bases clipped from V and 3 bases from J, the junction kept 3 bases outside the gene matches. In DNA, the CDR3 is TGTGCCAGCAGCGTAGCCGCGGGGGACTACGAGCAGTACTTC. The encoded protein is CASSVAAGDYEQYF.

This clone was seen a handful of times. The chain employs TRBV4-3 and TRBJ2-3; 9 nucleotides match TRBD2. CDR1 is LGHNA and CDR2 is YSLEER in the germline V gene. The CDR3 consists of 16 residues. Unmatched junction bases numbered 10, after V lost 1 base and J lost 8 bases. As DNA, the CDR3 is TGCGCCAGCAGCCAAGGCTGGGGGAGCGGGGGGAGTACGCAGTATTTT. Translated: CASSQGWGSGGSTQYF.

The genes are TRBV4-1 and TRBJ2-5; possibly TRBD1 for D (6 bases). Germline V gives CDR1 MGHRA, CDR2 YSYEKL. V lost 0 bases and J 5 bases, leaving 13 bases between the germline ends. CDR3 length: 15 residues. The CDR3 region has the DNA TGCGCCAGCAGCCAAGAGGCCAGGGGTGGGGAGACCCAGTACTTC. It specifies CASSQEARGGETQYF.

This clone has just one count. The V call is TRBV5-5, the J call TRBJ2-2; D not certain. V shed 4 bases and J shed 1 base, with 8 bases lying between them. CDR1 and CDR2 (germline): SGHKS, YYEKEE (reference sequence). The CDR3 has 14 amino acids. The CDR3 protein is CASSHVENTGELFF. CDR3 nucleotides: TGTGCCAGCAGCCACGTCGAGAACACCGGGGAGCTGTTTTTT.

This clone was counted a few times. The gene calls are TRBV6-5 and TRBJ2-1; 7 bases agree with TRBD1. From germline, CDR1 is MNHEY and CDR2 SVGAGI. The CDR3 runs to 15 residues. The trim removed 0 bases at V and 14 bases at J, leaving 13 bases unmatched. The chain's CDR3 is CASSYSIKRQGPEFF. In DNA, the CDR3 is TGTGCCAGCAGTTACTCCATTAAAAGACAGGGTCCGGAGTTCTTC.

This clone is large in the sample. The V and J genes are TRBV29-1 and TRBJ2-7; 11 bases are a match to TRBD1. There are 15 residues in the CDR3. Germline V gives CDR1 SQVTM, CDR2 ANQGSEA. Trimming at V came to 6 bases and at J to 2 bases, leaving 9 bases not matched to a gene. As DNA, the CDR3 is TGCAGCGTGATCGCACCGGGACAGGGGGCCTACGAGCAGTACTTC. Amino acid sequence: CSVIAPGQGAYEQYF.

The chain carries TRBV30 and TRBJ1-4; D is ambiguous. The CDR3 length is 13 residues. In germline, CDR1 is GTSNPN, CDR2 SVGIG (reference sequence). The CDR3 DNA reads as TGTGCGTTAGCCGAGTTTTCTAATGAAAAACTGTTTTTT. Amino acid sequence: CALAEFSNEKLFF.

As for this clone: A clone one base away is much larger, so this may be a read error. The same CDR3 arises from other DNA sequences in this sample as well. The chain combines TRBV5-3 with TRBJ1-2, with TRBD1 identical over 8 bases. TRBV5-3 is classed as an ORF, of uncertain function. There are 13 residues in the CDR3. CDR3 in DNA: TGTGCCAGAAACAGGGGGAAAAACTATGGCTACACCTTT. Translated, it gives CARNRGKNYGYTF.

The gene calls are TRBV7-8 and TRBJ2-7, with D tentatively TRBD1 (6 bases). V was cut by 0 bases and J by 0 bases, with 12 bases left in between. This CDR3 is 16 amino acids long. In germline, CDR1 is SGHVS, CDR2 FQNEAQ. The CDR3 spells CASSLAPQGNSYEQYF. The CDR3 DNA reads TGTGCCAGCAGCTTAGCGCCACAGGGAAACTCCTACGAGCAGTACTTC.

The chain recombines TRBV4-1 with TRBJ2-1; tentatively, D is TRBD1 (5 bases). Trimming left V 0 bases short and J 5 bases short, with 11 bases between. Germline CDR1 MGHRA, CDR2 YSYEKL. This CDR3 region has 15 residues. CDR3 nucleotides: TGCGCCAGCAGCCAAGATCGGCGACAGAACAATGAGCAGTTCTTC. Amino acids: CASSQDRRQNNEQFF.

The CDR3 DNA sequence: TGTGCCAGCCGGGGACAGGAAGCGTGGGGGGAGCAGTTCTTC. It yields the protein CASRGQEAWGEQFF. The chain employs TRBV9 and TRBJ2-1; 8 bases align to TRBD1. The CDR3 has 14 residues. Germline loops: CDR1 SGDLS, CDR2 YYNGEE. V was clipped by 7 bases and J by 10 bases; unmatched bases: 13.

V and J are TRBV7-9 and TRBJ2-5; no clear D gene. Trimming cost V 5 bases and J 1 base, with 17 bases left between them. Germline values: CDR1 SEHNR, CDR2 FQNEAQ (reference sequence). The CDR3 length is 16 residues. In DNA form, the CDR3 reads TGTGCCAGCAGCCTAGAATTAGGGCGGACCCAAGAGACCCAGTACTTC. Translated, it gives CASSLELGRTQETQYF.

The V gene is TRBV7-2, the J gene TRBJ2-1, with D possibly being TRBD1 (5 bases). The V gene lost 2 bases and the J gene lost 7 bases, with 6 bases spanning the gap. Germline V CDR1 and CDR2: SGHTA, FQGNSA. The CDR3 length is 12 residues. The CDR3 sequence is CASSLRGNEQFF. The DNA of the CDR3 is TGTGCCAGCAGCTTAAGGGGAAATGAGCAGTTCTTC.

The chain has TRBV29-1 and TRBJ2-7, with 7 positions matching TRBD1. Unmatched junction bases numbered 8, after V lost 3 bases and J lost 0 bases. This CDR3 comprises 15 residues. CDR1 and CDR2 from the germline V gene are SQVTM and ANQGSEA. The DNA for the CDR3 is TGCAGCGTTGAGGGCGATGACAGGGCCTCCTACGAGCAGTACTTC. Translated: CSVEGDDRASYEQYF.